These 26 T cell receptor beta chains share one sample of origin, sequenced in a study of blood T cell repertoires in COVID-19. Some clones are missing from TCRdb's copy, which holds only in-frame ones; the method was immunoSEQ multiplex PCR. The sample holds about 300,000 clones, around 85% seen once. The sample taken for sequencing was peripheral blood. The receptor source for this set is a human donor with COVID-19, enrolled during active disease. The donor label of this sample is uncertain.

This chain joins TRBV2 and TRBJ2-2, with 8 positions matching TRBD2. V was clipped by 5 bases and J by 1 base; unmatched bases: 3. CDR3 length: 15 amino acids. Germline V CDR1 and CDR2: SNHLY, FYNNEI. The CDR3 DNA sequence: TGTGCCAGCAGTACCCTAGCGGGGAACACCGGGGAGCTGTTTTTT. This encodes CASSTLAGNTGELFF.

The chain joins TRBV3-1 (or the pseudogene TRBV3-2) to TRBJ1-1; D unclear. Trimming stripped 2 bases from V and 0 bases from J, with 7 bases between. In germline, CDR1 is LGHDT, CDR2 YNNKEL (reference sequence). The CDR3 is 14 amino acids. CDR3 DNA: TGTGCCAGCAGCCAAAGGAGGGTGAACACTGAAGCTTTCTTT. Its translation is CASSQRRVNTEAFF.

The J gene is TRBJ2-7, the V gene TRBV11-2; 8 positions agree with TRBD1. Germline V lookup: CDR1 SGHAT, CDR2 FQNNGV. CDR3 length: 14 amino acids. V lost 4 bases to trimming and J lost 7 bases; unmatched junction nucleotides: 9. CDR3 DNA: TGTGCCAGCAGCTCCCCTCGGACAGGGAATGAGCAGTACTTC. Translating it yields CASSSPRTGNEQYF.

V is TRBV7-9 and J is TRBJ1-3; perhaps TRBD1 as D (6 bases). Germline V CDR1 and CDR2: SEHNR, FQNEAQ (reference sequence). This CDR3 comprises 17 residues. Trimming cost V 7 bases and J 0 bases, with 19 bases left between them. The CDR3 here is CASTFMRDTRSGNTIYF. The CDR3 DNA reads as TGTGCCAGCACCTTCATGAGGGACACCCGCTCTGGAAACACCATATATTTT.

The chain is built from TRBV7-9 and TRBJ2-3; 7 bases agree with TRBD2. V gave up 7 bases and J gave up 0 bases; unmatched junction bases: 13. Germline V gene data show CDR1 as SEHNR and CDR2 as FQNEAQ (reference sequence). The CDR3 totals 17 residues. This CDR3 reads CASTLWASGPSTDTQYF. Here the CDR3 DNA reads TGTGCCAGCACCCTCTGGGCTAGCGGCCCCAGCACAGATACGCAGTATTTT.

The V gene is TRBV2, the J gene TRBJ1-1; D unresolved. The CDR3 consists of 13 residues. V was pared by 5 bases and J by 4 bases, with 11 bases between. The germline V gene has CDR1 SNHLY and CDR2 FYNNEI. CDR3 region: CASSSQVSTEAFF. The CDR3 DNA sequence: TGTGCCAGCAGTTCCCAGGTGAGCACTGAAGCTTTCTTT.

This clone was seen only once. This chain uses TRBV7-8 with TRBJ2-7, with 7 bases aligning to TRBD1. V lost 5 bases and J lost 2; bases outside the gene matches: 9. This CDR3 has 15 amino acids. CDR1 is SGHVS and CDR2 is FQNEAQ in the germline V gene. CDR3 residues: CASSQPGQMTYEQYF. The DNA for the CDR3 is TGTGCCAGCAGCCAACCGGGACAGATGACCTACGAGCAGTACTTC.

This clone was picked up one time. The chain carries TRBV28 and TRBJ1-5; D is uncertain. Germline CDR1 and CDR2: MDHEN and SYDVKM. The CDR3 covers 15 residues. With 3 bases removed from V and 9 bases from J, the gap between germline ends came to 18 bases. DNA of the CDR3: TGTGCCAGCAGTTTGCACAGAAGGCCCGCAGGGCCCCAGCATTTT. Amino acid sequence: CASSLHRRPAGPQHF.

The chain links TRBV19 to TRBJ1-3; D is ambiguous. Looked up from germline, CDR1 is LNHDA and CDR2 is SQIVND (reference sequence). Trimming cost V 2 bases and J 0 bases, with 8 bases left between them. This CDR3 has 15 amino acids. The CDR3 sequence is CASSISLSSGNTIYF. CDR3 bases: TGTGCCAGTAGTATAAGTTTGAGCTCTGGAAACACCATATATTTT.

This chain joins TRBV30 and TRBJ1-2; TRBD1 might be the D (5 bases). V lost 6 bases and J lost 4, with 15 bases in between. The CDR3 sequence is 13 residues long. CDR1 is GTSNPN, CDR2 SVGIG, per germline (reference sequence). CDR3 coding DNA: TGTGCCTGCCGTCGGGGGGAGGGCTATGGCTACACCTTC. Translating it yields CACRRGEGYGYTF.

The rearrangement joins TRBV28 to TRBJ2-6, with D perhaps TRBD2 (6 bases). CDR1 is MDHEN and CDR2 is SYDVKM in the germline V gene. Trimming took off 4 bases at V and 2 bases at J, with 12 bases between the two ends. The CDR3 consists of 16 residues. CDR3: CASSWDWGAGANVLTF. CDR3 coding DNA: TGTGCCAGCAGTTGGGATTGGGGGGCTGGGGCCAACGTCCTGACTTTC.

This sequence joins TRBV3-1 (or the pseudogene TRBV3-2) and TRBJ1-5; tentatively, D is TRBD1 (6 bases). In germline, CDR1 is LGHDT, CDR2 YNNKEL (reference sequence). This CDR3 has 17 residues. The V and J ends lost 3 bases and 2 bases respectively, with 17 bases between them. This chain's CDR3 is CASSHRHRARRNQPQHF. CDR3 DNA: TGTGCCAGCAGCCATAGACACAGGGCTCGACGCAATCAGCCCCAGCATTTT.

This chain uses TRBV7-2 with TRBJ1-5; a possible D gene is TRBD1 (5 bases). Germline CDR1 reads SGHTA; CDR2 reads FQGNSA. Trimming took off 2 bases at V and 5 bases at J, with 10 bases between the two ends. The CDR3 consists of 14 residues. The CDR3 nucleotides are TGTGCCAGCAGCTTAAGGGACTCCCATCAGCCCCAGCATTTT. Translation gives CASSLRDSHQPQHF.

This clone was counted only a few times. The chain uses TRBV3-1 (or the pseudogene TRBV3-2) and TRBJ2-7; maybe TRBD2 (6 bases). V was clipped by 5 bases and J by 3 bases, with 17 bases between them. Germline V gives CDR1 LGHDT, CDR2 YNNKEL (reference sequence). This CDR3 contains 15 residues. The CDR3 DNA reads TGTGCCAGCAGCGTTCCGGGACTGAACGTCTACGAGCAGTACTTC. Its protein is CASSVPGLNVYEQYF.

This clone was seen a single time. This sequence joins TRBV5-4 and TRBJ2-1; 10 bases are shared with TRBD2. With V trimmed by 0 bases and J by 9 bases, 3 bases remained unmatched. The CDR3 is 14 amino acids. Germline values: CDR1 SGHNT, CDR2 YYREEE (reference sequence). CDR3 protein: CASSLASGSGEQFF. The CDR3 bases are TGTGCCAGCAGCTTGGCTAGCGGGAGCGGTGAGCAGTTCTTC.

V is TRBV6-5 and J is TRBJ2-7; the match to TRBD1 covers 7 bases. In germline, CDR1 is MNHEY, CDR2 SVGAGI. This CDR3 has 13 residues. Trimming removed 6 bases from V and 4 bases from J; junction bases left unmatched: 6. CDR3 coding DNA: TGTGCCAGCAGACAACAGGGGATTTACGAGCAGTACTTC. Encoded protein: CASRQQGIYEQYF.

The chain is built from TRBV9 and TRBJ1-1, with a possible D match to TRBD1 (6 bases). The germline V gene has CDR1 SGDLS and CDR2 YYNGEE. This CDR3 is 15 amino acids long. Trimming shortened V by 4 bases and J by 1 base, and 14 bases separated the two germline ends. The CDR3 nucleotides read TGTGCCAGCAGCACCGCCGGGACACAGAACACTGAAGCTTTCTTT. This translates into CASSTAGTQNTEAFF. Supplemented by reference TRBV9 and TRBJ1-1, the full variable domain reads DSGVTQTPKHLITATGQRVTLRCSPRSGDLSVYWYQQSLDQGLQFLIQYYNGEERAKGNILERFSAQQFPDLHSELNLSSLELGDSALYFCASSTAGTQNTEAFFGQGTRLTVV.

The chain couples TRBV3-1 (or the pseudogene TRBV3-2) to TRBJ1-5; TRBD1 might be the D (5 bases). Germline values: CDR1 LGHDT, CDR2 YNNKEL (reference sequence). Trimming removed 0 bases at V and 6 bases at J, with 9 bases between. The CDR3 covers 14 residues. In nucleotides, the CDR3 is TGTGCCAGCAGCCAAGACTCGGGGGGTCAGCCCCAGCATTTT. Its translation: CASSQDSGGQPQHF.

The chain is built from TRBV5-4 and TRBJ2-7; TRBD1 might be the D (7 bases). The length of the CDR3 is 13 residues. CDR1 SGHNT and CDR2 YYREEE come from the germline V gene (reference sequence). V lost 2 bases to trimming and J lost 4 bases, with 10 bases between them. The CDR3 bases are TGTGCCAGCAGCTTCAGGGGGAGGTACGAGCAGTACTTC. The encoded protein is CASSFRGRYEQYF. The variable domain in full, with the rest retrieved from reference TRBV5-4 and TRBJ2-7, is ETGVTQSPTHLIKTRGQQVTLRCSSQSGHNTVSWYQQALGQGPQFIFQYYREEENGRGNFPPRFSGLQFPNYSSELNVNALELDDSALYLCASSFRGRYEQYFGPGTRLTVT.

The CDR3 spells CASRMISGQGRMYQPQHF. The CDR3 nucleotides read TGTGCCAGTAGAATGATATCGGGACAGGGGCGTATGTATCAGCCCCAGCATTTT. The genes are TRBV19 and TRBJ1-5; 10 positions agree with TRBD1. The germline gives CDR1 LNHDA, CDR2 SQIVND (reference sequence). This CDR3 is 18 amino acids long. The trim removed 6 bases at V and 5 bases at J, leaving 16 bases unmatched.

This clone was found once. The chain carries TRBV3-1 (or the pseudogene TRBV3-2) and TRBJ2-7, with a possible D match to TRBD1 (5 bases). CDR3 length: 16 residues. V was pared by 0 bases and J by 3 bases, with 15 bases between. Germline-derived CDR1 and CDR2 are LGHDT and YNNKEL (reference sequence). CDR3 residues: CASSQEDSAFLYEQYF. CDR3 nucleotide sequence: TGTGCCAGCAGCCAAGAAGACAGCGCTTTCCTCTACGAGCAGTACTTC.

This clone was counted a few times. This chain joins TRBV6-5 and TRBJ2-7, with D unclear. V was clipped by 6 bases and J by 1 base, with 7 bases between them. In germline, CDR1 is MNHEY, CDR2 SVGAGI. The CDR3 contains 12 residues. The CDR3 nucleotides read TGTGCCAGCAGGGCCGCTTCCTACGAGCAGTACTTC. This sequence encodes CASRAASYEQYF.

The gene calls are TRBV3-1 (or the pseudogene TRBV3-2) and TRBJ2-1, with 11 nucleotides matching TRBD2. The CDR3 has 14 residues. The junction had 2 bases not matched to a gene; V was cut back by 4 bases and J by 6 bases. Germline loops: CDR1 LGHDT, CDR2 YNNKEL (reference sequence). The CDR3, as DNA: TGTGCCAGCAGCCGGACTAGCGGGCCCAATGAGCAGTTCTTC. Protein: CASSRTSGPNEQFF.

This clone occurred once. This chain links TRBV24-1 with TRBJ2-3; weak D call: TRBD2 (6 bases). The V end lost 3 bases, the J end lost 0 bases, and 6 bases lay between the germline ends. Germline-derived CDR1 and CDR2 are KGHDR and SFDVKD. This CDR3 is 14 amino acids long. The CDR3 nucleotides read TGTGCCACCAGTGATAGCGGGAGCACAGATACGCAGTATTTT. Translation gives CATSDSGSTDTQYF.

The CDR3 nucleotides are TGTGCCAGCAGCTACCGGGACAGTGCTCGTGGGGGCTACACCTTC. Protein product: CASSYRDSARGGYTF. V gene TRBV5-4 combines with J gene TRBJ1-2, with 7 nucleotides matching TRBD1. Germline V gene data show CDR1 as SGHNT and CDR2 as YYREEE (reference sequence). The CDR3 length is 15 residues. J was trimmed by 8 bases and V by 3 bases; bases with no gene match: 13.

This rearrangement joins TRBV4-3 to TRBJ1-1, with D possibly being TRBD1 (5 bases). V lost 0 bases and J lost 4, with 12 bases in between. The CDR3 loop spans 15 amino acids. Germline CDR1 is LGHNA and CDR2 is YSLEER. The CDR3 loop is CASSQDWRGSTEAFF. The CDR3 region has the DNA TGCGCCAGCAGCCAAGATTGGAGGGGTTCCACTGAAGCTTTCTTT.